The rows below give T cell receptor beta chains drawn from one sample of a study of OX40 agonist ivuxolimab in advanced cancers. The protocol was immunoSEQ multiplex PCR, while the TCRdb copy is restricted to in-frame clones and leaves out a portion. This table holds some 45,000 clones, 75% to 90% found once. Sequencing used CD4+ or CD8+ T cells sorted from blood, obtained in a trial of the OX40 agonist ivuxolimab. The receptor set was obtained from an adult with an advanced solid tumor such as melanoma, head and neck, liver or kidney cancer. Each CDR3 is given with its conserved first and last residue. Each record gives: J gene, V gene, D gene, clone size, CDR3 DNA, CDR3 protein. D genes are given only for firm matches. Size is omitted from some rows. Given values are once, few, many or a class for expanded clones.

J: TRBJ2-1; V: TRBV11-2; D: NA; size: NA; DNA: TGTGCCAGCAGCTTAGTCTTAGGAAATGAGCAGTTCTTC; CDR3: CASSLVLGNEQFF
J: TRBJ2-1; V: TRBV15; D: TRBD1; size: NA; DNA: TGTGCCACCAGCAGGGACAGGGGAATGAATGAGCAGTTCTTC; CDR3: CATSRDRGMNEQFF
J: TRBJ1-1; V: TRBV7-2; D: NA; size: NA; DNA: TGTGCCAGCAGCTTAGCGGCAGGGATGGACACTGAAGCTTTCTTT; CDR3: CASSLAAGMDTEAFF
J: TRBJ2-7; V: TRBV30; D: NA; size: NA; DNA: TGTGCCTGGAGCTCAGGGTCGGCCTACGAGCAGTACTTC; CDR3: CAWSSGSAYEQYF
J: TRBJ2-5; V: TRBV11-2; D: TRBD2; size: NA; DNA: TGTGCCAGCAGCTTAGGGGGACTAACACAAGAGACCCAGTACTTC; CDR3: CASSLGGLTQETQYF
J: TRBJ2-3; V: TRBV9; D: NA; size: NA; DNA: TGTGCCAGCAGCGCGGACACGGATACGCAGTATTTT; CDR3: CASSADTDTQYF
J: TRBJ2-1; V: TRBV28; D: TRBD1; size: NA; DNA: TGTGCCAGCAGTTACTACCGGGACAGTCGAAATGAGCAGTTCTTC; CDR3: CASSYYRDSRNEQFF
J: TRBJ1-3; V: TRBV7-2; D: TRBD1; size: NA; DNA: TGTGCCAGCAGCTCGGGACAGGGAGGAACCTCTGGAAACACCATATATTTT; CDR3: CASSSGQGGTSGNTIYF
J: TRBJ2-1; V: TRBV27; D: TRBD1; size: NA; DNA: TGTGCCAGCAGTCGGCTACGACAGGGGCCCTACAATGAGCAGTTCTTC; CDR3: CASSRLRQGPYNEQFF
J: TRBJ1-4; V: TRBV19; D: NA; size: NA; DNA: TGTGCCAGTAGTATTGGTCAGTCTAATGAAAAACTGTTTTTT; CDR3: CASSIGQSNEKLFF
J: TRBJ2-2; V: TRBV13; D: TRBD1; size: once; DNA: TGTGCCAGCAGCTCCGGACAGGCGAGGTATGGCACCGGGGAGCTGTTTTTT; CDR3: CASSSGQARYGTGELFF
J: TRBJ2-7; V: TRBV4-1; D: TRBD2; size: NA; DNA: TGCGCCAGCAGCCAAGATTGGCTAGCGGGCTACGAGCAGTACTTC; CDR3: CASSQDWLAGYEQYF
J: TRBJ2-3; V: TRBV29-1; D: NA; size: NA; DNA: TGCAGCGCCGATTCCCCGAGTTCCGCAGATACGCAGTATTTT; CDR3: CSADSPSSADTQYF
J: TRBJ2-7; V: TRBV11-2; D: TRBD1; size: once; DNA: TGTGCCAGCAGCTTAGAACCCCGGGACAGGGACTACGAGCAGTACTTC; CDR3: CASSLEPRDRDYEQYF
J: TRBJ1-2; V: TRBV4-1; D: TRBD1; size: NA; DNA: TGCGCCAGCAGCCTCGAAAGGACAGGGGAGTTTGGCTACACCTTC; CDR3: CASSLERTGEFGYTF
J: TRBJ2-2; V: TRBV28; D: NA; size: NA; DNA: TGTGCCAGCAGTTTATCAGTAACGGACACCGGGGAGCTGTTTTTT; CDR3: CASSLSVTDTGELFF
J: TRBJ2-1; V: TRBV12-5; D: TRBD2; size: NA; DNA: TGTGCTAGTGGTGCCGGACGAGGGGCGGGAGATGAGCAGTTCTTC; CDR3: CASGAGRGAGDEQFF
J: TRBJ2-2; V: TRBV18; D: NA; size: NA; DNA: TGTGCCAGCTCACCAATCAGGGACACCGGGGAGCTGTTTTTT; CDR3: CASSPIRDTGELFF
J: TRBJ1-4; V: TRBV2; D: NA; size: NA; DNA: TGTGCCAGCAGAGAAATTGGAGATGAAAAACTGTTTTTT; CDR3: CASREIGDEKLFF
J: TRBJ2-4; V: TRBV28; D: TRBD2; size: NA; DNA: TGTGCCAGCAGTAGTCGACTAGCGGGATTCGACATTCAGTACTTC; CDR3: CASSSRLAGFDIQYF
J: TRBJ1-3; V: TRBV7-9; D: NA; size: NA; DNA: TGTGCCAGCAGCCCCTATGGGGGTCTATTTGGAAACACCATATATTTT; CDR3: CASSPYGGLFGNTIYF
J: TRBJ1-5; V: TRBV6-1; D: TRBD1; size: once; DNA: TGTGCCAGCAGTCAACAGGGGTTTAGCAATCAGCCCCAGCATTTT; CDR3: CASSQQGFSNQPQHF
J: TRBJ2-5; V: TRBV6-4; D: NA; size: NA; DNA: TGTGCCAGCAGTCCGCAAGAGACCCAGTACTTC; CDR3: CASSPQETQYF
J: TRBJ2-3; V: TRBV19; D: NA; size: NA; DNA: TGTGCCAGTAGAAAGGCAGCCAGCACAGATACGCAGTATTTT; CDR3: CASRKAASTDTQYF
J: TRBJ2-3; V: TRBV29-1; D: TRBD2; size: NA; DNA: TGCAGCGTTGCAACTAGCGGTGCTAGCACAGATACGCAGTATTTT; CDR3: CSVATSGASTDTQYF
J: TRBJ1-5; V: TRBV28; D: TRBD1; size: NA; DNA: TGTGCCAGCAGTTCCGTGACAGGGAGAAATCAGCCCCAGCATTTT; CDR3: CASSSVTGRNQPQHF
J: TRBJ2-5; V: TRBV25-1; D: NA; size: once; DNA: TGTGCCAGCAGTGAATCCGGCACCCAAGAGACCCAGTACTTC; CDR3: CASSESGTQETQYF
J: TRBJ1-4; V: TRBV7-2; D: TRBD1; size: NA; DNA: TGTGCCAGCAGCTTATCAGGACAGGGCGAAAAACTGTTTTTT; CDR3: CASSLSGQGEKLFF
J: TRBJ2-3; V: TRBV27; D: NA; size: NA; DNA: TGTGCCAGCAGTTTCCCAGGGATTCGGGATACGCAGTATTTT; CDR3: CASSFPGIRDTQYF
J: TRBJ2-3; V: TRBV30; D: TRBD2; size: NA; DNA: TGTGCCCGTTCGTGGCGGGAGGGCCAGGGAGATACGCAGTATTTT; CDR3: CARSWREGQGDTQYF
J: TRBJ2-7; V: TRBV6-1; D: NA; size: NA; DNA: TGTGCCAGCAGTGGAAGGGCCGACGAGCAGTACTTC; CDR3: CASSGRADEQYF
J: TRBJ2-1; V: TRBV11-3; D: TRBD2; size: once; DNA: TGTGCCAGCAGCCGCGGACTAGCGGGGAATGAGCAGTTCTTC; CDR3: CASSRGLAGNEQFF
J: TRBJ1-2; V: TRBV7-9; D: TRBD1; size: NA; DNA: TGTGCCAGCAGTGGGACAGTAAATCGTAACTATGGCTACACCTTC; CDR3: CASSGTVNRNYGYTF
J: TRBJ2-2; V: TRBV28; D: TRBD2; size: NA; DNA: TGTGCCAGCAGACTAGCGGGAGGTTTCACCGGGGAGCTGTTTTTT; CDR3: CASRLAGGFTGELFF
J: TRBJ2-2; V: TRBV19; D: TRBD2; size: NA; DNA: TGTGCCAGTAGTGGGCTAGCGGGAGTCGGGGAGCTGTTTTTT; CDR3: CASSGLAGVGELFF
J: TRBJ2-5; V: TRBV1; D: NA; size: NA; DNA: TGCACCAGCAGCCAGTTCGCGGGAGGGCCTCAGAAGACCCAGTACTTC; CDR3: CTSSQFAGGPQKTQYF
J: TRBJ2-2; V: TRBV12-5; D: TRBD2; size: NA; DNA: TGTGCTACCGGATCCGTGAGCGGGAGGATCACCGGGGAGCTGTTTTTT; CDR3: CATGSVSGRITGELFF
J: TRBJ2-5; V: TRBV11-2; D: NA; size: NA; DNA: TGTGCCAGCAGCTTCGCAGGAAACCAAGAGACCCAGTACTTC; CDR3: CASSFAGNQETQYF
J: TRBJ2-3; V: TRBV9; D: TRBD1; size: NA; DNA: TGTGCCAGCAGCGCCGGGACAGGGCCTGATACGCAGTATTTT; CDR3: CASSAGTGPDTQYF
J: TRBJ2-1; V: TRBV19; D: NA; size: NA; DNA: TGTGCCAGTAGTACACTCCGGGACACTCGATACAATGAGCAGTTCTTC; CDR3: CASSTLRDTRYNEQFF
J: TRBJ2-6; V: TRBV30; D: NA; size: NA; DNA: TGTGCCTGGGTGAACTCTGGGGCCAACGTCCTGACTTTC; CDR3: CAWVNSGANVLTF
J: TRBJ2-3; V: TRBV5-6; D: NA; size: NA; DNA: TGTGCCAGCAGCTTCCAGTCAGATACGCAGTATTTT; CDR3: CASSFQSDTQYF
J: TRBJ2-1; V: TRBV30; D: NA; size: NA; DNA: TGTGCCTGGAGTGGGGGCCCTGAGCAGTTCTTC; CDR3: CAWSGGPEQFF
J: TRBJ2-5; V: TRBV2; D: TRBD2; size: NA; DNA: TGTGCCAGCAGTGAGACGTCTAGCGGGGGCGGGGAGACCCAGTACTTC; CDR3: CASSETSSGGGETQYF
J: TRBJ1-2; V: TRBV28; D: NA; size: once; DNA: TGTGCCAGCAGTTTACAGGGCTATGGCTACACCTTC; CDR3: CASSLQGYGYTF
J: TRBJ1-2; V: TRBV7-9; D: TRBD1; size: few; DNA: TGTGCCAGCAGCAAATCGACAGGGAGCTACACCTTC; CDR3: CASSKSTGSYTF
J: TRBJ2-3; V: TRBV7-9; D: NA; size: NA; DNA: TGTGCCAGCAGCTTAGAATCGGCGGATAGCACAGATACGCAGTATTTT; CDR3: CASSLESADSTDTQYF
J: TRBJ1-5; V: TRBV30; D: NA; size: NA; DNA: TGTGCCTGGAGCCCTACTCTGGCAGCTCAGCCCCAGCATTTT; CDR3: CAWSPTLAAQPQHF
J: TRBJ1-1; V: TRBV30; D: TRBD1; size: few; DNA: TGTGCCTGGCGAGATCAGGGGGCCACTGAAGCTTTCTTT; CDR3: CAWRDQGATEAFF
J: TRBJ1-2; V: TRBV7-9; D: NA; size: NA; DNA: TGTGCCAGCAGCTCCGGGTCCCTAAACTATGGCTACACCTTC; CDR3: CASSSGSLNYGYTF
J: TRBJ1-6; V: TRBV18; D: NA; size: NA; DNA: TGTGCCAGCTCACCAAATTATAATTCACCCCTCCACTTT; CDR3: CASSPNYNSPLHF
J: TRBJ2-7; V: TRBV7-6; D: NA; size: NA; DNA: TGTGCCAGCAGCTTAGATACGGGACCCTACGAGCAGTACTTC; CDR3: CASSLDTGPYEQYF
J: TRBJ1-3; V: TRBV6-1; D: NA; size: NA; DNA: TGTGCCAGCAGTGAAGGATTTGGGGGGCGAAGAAACACCATATATTTT; CDR3: CASSEGFGGRRNTIYF
J: TRBJ2-3; V: TRBV30; D: TRBD1; size: NA; DNA: TGTGCCTGGGAGGAACTGGGACAGCAGTACGGTACGCAGTATTTT; CDR3: CAWEELGQQYGTQYF
J: TRBJ1-1; V: TRBV6-1; D: TRBD1; size: NA; DNA: TGTGCCAGCAGTAAAAATGGACAGGGGAACACTGAAGCTTTCTTT; CDR3: CASSKNGQGNTEAFF